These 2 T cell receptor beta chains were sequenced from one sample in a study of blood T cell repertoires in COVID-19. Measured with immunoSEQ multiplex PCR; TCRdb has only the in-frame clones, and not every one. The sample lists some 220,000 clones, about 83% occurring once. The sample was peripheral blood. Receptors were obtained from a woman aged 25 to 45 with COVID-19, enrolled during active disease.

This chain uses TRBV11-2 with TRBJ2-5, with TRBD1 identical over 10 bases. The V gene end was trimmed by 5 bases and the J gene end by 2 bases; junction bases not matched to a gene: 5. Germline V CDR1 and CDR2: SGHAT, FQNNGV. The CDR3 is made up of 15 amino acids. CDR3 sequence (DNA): TGTGCCAGCAGCCGACAGGGGGCTTGGCAAGAGACCCAGTACTTC. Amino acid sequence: CASSRQGAWQETQYF.

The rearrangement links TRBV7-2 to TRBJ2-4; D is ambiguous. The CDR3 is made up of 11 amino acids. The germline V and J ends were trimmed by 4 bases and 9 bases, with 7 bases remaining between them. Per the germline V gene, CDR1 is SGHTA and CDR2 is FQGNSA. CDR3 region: CASSSRSIQYF. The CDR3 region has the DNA TGTGCCAGCAGCTCCCGCAGCATTCAGTACTTC. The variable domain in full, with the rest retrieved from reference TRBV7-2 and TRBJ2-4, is GAGVSQSPSNKVTEKGKDVELRCDPISGHTALYWYRQSLGQGLEFLIYFQGNSAPDKSGLPSDRFSAERTGGSVSTLTIQRTQQEDSAVYLCASSSRSIQYFGAGTRLSVL.